The 32 T cell receptor beta chains below come from one sample, sequenced in a study of T cell changes during pregnancy in multiple sclerosis. Generated by immunoSEQ multiplex PCR, the TCRdb table keeps only in-frame clones and is missing some. The repertoire has approximately 65,000 clones, around 91% of them found once; the top ten carry approximately 1.3%. Sample: peripheral blood, taken in the third trimester of pregnancy. Receptors were obtained from a female donor in good health, enrolled as a control in a pregnancy study.

The rearrangement links TRBV4-1 to TRBJ2-3, with D perhaps TRBD1 (5 bases). In germline, CDR1 is MGHRA, CDR2 YSYEKL. This CDR3 comprises 15 residues. V lost 0 bases and J lost 3, with 10 bases in between. The CDR3 is CASSQDKGWTDTQYF. For the CDR3, the DNA is TGCGCCAGCAGCCAAGATAAGGGGTGGACAGATACGCAGTATTTT.

The chain combines TRBV4-3 with TRBJ1-1; D is uncertain. There are 13 residues in the CDR3. V was clipped by 4 bases and J by 5 bases, with 11 bases between them. The germline gives CDR1 LGHNA, CDR2 YSLEER. Here the CDR3 DNA reads TGCGCCAGCAGCCCCGCGGGATGGACTGAAGCTTTCTTT. It encodes CASSPAGWTEAFF.

V usage is TRBV11-2 and J usage is TRBJ2-7, with 8 positions matching TRBD1. Germline CDR1 and CDR2: SGHAT and FQNNGV. V lost 4 bases, J lost 4 bases, and 6 bases stayed unmatched. This CDR3 comprises 14 residues. In DNA form, the CDR3 reads TGTGCCAGCAGCTCGGTACAGGGGGGTTACGAGCAGTACTTC. The encoded protein is CASSSVQGGYEQYF.

CDR3 region: CASSQVPVQNNEQFF. The CDR3 nucleotides read TGCGCCAGCAGCCAAGTGCCGGTCCAAAACAATGAGCAGTTCTTC. This chain connects TRBV4-3 to TRBJ2-1; no firm D call. V was trimmed by 1 base and J by 5 bases, leaving 12 bases between them. CDR3 length: 15 amino acids. CDR1 LGHNA and CDR2 YSLEER come from the germline V gene.

The V gene is TRBV4-2, the J gene TRBJ2-7; 7 bases are shared with TRBD1. The CDR3 totals 14 residues. V dropped 0 bases and J dropped 4; count of bases not matched to a gene: 3. The germline CDR1 and CDR2 sequences are LGHNA and YNFKEQ. In DNA form, the CDR3 reads TGTGCCAGCAGCCAAGATGGGACAGTGTACGAGCAGTACTTC. As protein: CASSQDGTVYEQYF.

The V call is TRBV7-2, the J call TRBJ1-2; no clear D gene. Trimming pared 5 bases from V and 0 bases from J, leaving 10 bases between. CDR1 and CDR2 (germline): SGHTA, FQGNSA. The CDR3 spans 14 residues. CDR3 in DNA: TGTGCCAGCAGCGATTTCAGGACTAACTATGGCTACACCTTC. The encoded protein is CASSDFRTNYGYTF.

The J gene is TRBJ2-1, the V gene TRBV11-3, with TRBD2 identical over 11 bases. V gave up 2 bases and J gave up 9 bases; unmatched junction bases: 6. Germline V gene data show CDR1 as SGHNT and CDR2 as YENEEA. This CDR3 region has 15 residues. The CDR3 here is CASSLRLAGIGEQFF. CDR3 DNA sequence: TGTGCCAGCAGCTTAAGACTAGCGGGGATCGGTGAGCAGTTCTTC.

This clone has just one count. The J gene is TRBJ1-6, the V gene TRBV5-4; 7 bases fit TRBD1. This CDR3 comprises 16 residues. After removal of 3 bases from V and 7 bases from J, the junction contained 10 bases not matched to a gene. Germline V gives CDR1 SGHNT, CDR2 YYREEE (reference sequence). This CDR3 reads CASSSPTGARNSPLHF. The DNA of the CDR3 is TGTGCCAGCAGCTCCCCAACAGGGGCGCGGAATTCACCCCTCCACTTT.

This clone was seen once. V usage is TRBV28 and J usage is TRBJ2-3; D possibly corresponds to TRBD1 (5 bases). CDR3 length: 13 residues. Trimming pared 2 bases from V and 5 bases from J, leaving 8 bases between. Germline V gives CDR1 MDHEN, CDR2 SYDVKM. The CDR3: CASSLIQGDTQYF. The CDR3 DNA follows: TGTGCCAGCAGTTTAATTCAGGGAGATACGCAGTATTTT.

V is TRBV4-3 and J is TRBJ2-7; 9 nucleotides align to TRBD1. V lost 5 bases and J lost 12; bases outside the gene matches: 14. There are 14 residues in the CDR3. Germline V gene lookup returns CDR1 LGHNA and CDR2 YSLEER. The CDR3 loop is CASSFSPGQGVRYF. Here the CDR3 DNA reads TGCGCCAGCAGCTTTTCCCCGGGACAGGGCGTAAGGTACTTC.

The chain has TRBV2 and TRBJ2-7; TRBD1 aligns across 10 bases. Germline lookup yields CDR1 SNHLY and CDR2 FYNNEI. The CDR3 has 14 amino acids. V lost 3 bases to trimming and J lost 5 bases; unmatched junction nucleotides: 4. The CDR3 DNA reads as TGTGCCAGCAGTGAGAGACAGGGGGCTAACGAGCAGTACTTC. Translation: CASSERQGANEQYF.

The V call is TRBV19, the J call TRBJ2-7, with D possibly matching TRBD1 (5 bases). V was trimmed by 1 base and J by 7 bases, leaving 14 bases between them. The CDR3 extends over 14 amino acids. Germline V lookup: CDR1 LNHDA, CDR2 SQIVND (reference sequence). CDR3 DNA sequence: TGTGCCAGTAGTATAGGGCCAGGGCGCCAGGAGCAGTACTTC. It yields the protein CASSIGPGRQEQYF.

This sequence joins TRBV7-2 and TRBJ2-6, with 15 bases identical to TRBD2. V gave up 8 bases and J gave up 4 bases; unmatched junction bases: 3. This CDR3 is 16 amino acids long. In germline, CDR1 is SGHTA, CDR2 FQGNSA. The CDR3 coding sequence is TGTGCCAGCGGACTAGCGGGGGGGCCCGGGGCCAACGTCCTGACTTTC. Protein sequence: CASGLAGGPGANVLTF.

In nucleotides, the CDR3 is TGTGCCATCAGCGGGGGGCCCACCGGGGAGCTGTTTTTT. Protein product: CAISGGPTGELFF. The V gene is TRBV10-3, the J gene TRBJ2-2, with D perhaps TRBD2 (7 bases). The CDR3 is made up of 13 amino acids. V lost 6 bases to trimming and J lost 4 bases, with 9 bases between them. In germline, CDR1 is ENHRY, CDR2 SYGVKD.

This rearrangement joins TRBV19 to TRBJ1-1; tentatively, D is TRBD1 (5 bases). CDR3 length: 14 residues. The germline V gene has CDR1 LNHDA and CDR2 SQIVND (reference sequence). Trimming left V 5 bases short and J 3 bases short, with 13 bases between. CDR3: CASSSAGGYTEAFF. The DNA for the CDR3 is TGTGCCAGTAGTTCGGCGGGGGGGTACACTGAAGCTTTCTTT.

The rearrangement uses TRBV18 and TRBJ1-6; TRBD1 is a possible D gene (6 bases). Germline V gene lookup returns CDR1 KGHSH and CDR2 LQKENI. CDR3 length: 17 residues. V gave up 6 bases and J gave up 7 bases, with 22 bases separating them. CDR3 coding DNA: TGTGCCAGCTCCCGTTGGGACATCTGGTCGGAGAATTCACCCCTCCACTTT. Translated, it gives CASSRWDIWSENSPLHF. Full variable domain (rest looked up from reference TRBV18 and TRBJ1-6): NAGVMQNPRHLVRRRGQEARLRCSPMKGHSHVYWYRQLPEEGLKFMVYLQKENIIDESGMPKERFSAEFPKEGPSILRIQQVVRGDSAAYFCASSRWDIWSENSPLHFGNGTRLTVT.

The chain uses TRBV28 and TRBJ1-2; D is unclear. Germline V gene sequence: CDR1 MDHEN, CDR2 SYDVKM. CDR3 length: 11 amino acids. V shed 5 bases and J shed 6 bases, with 7 bases lying between them. The CDR3: CASSGGNGYTF. As DNA, the CDR3 is TGTGCCAGCAGTGGAGGGAATGGCTACACCTTC.

The chain joins TRBV27 to TRBJ2-7; maybe TRBD2 (7 bases). The CDR3 runs to 13 residues. Germline loops: CDR1 MNHEY, CDR2 SMNVEV (reference sequence). The ends were cut back, 9 bases at V and 2 bases at J, with 14 bases in the middle. The CDR3 protein is CASSKGGPYEQYF. CDR3 in DNA: TGTGCCAGTTCAAAGGGGGGGCCCTACGAGCAGTACTTC.

This chain joins TRBV5-6 and TRBJ2-7; 8 nucleotides agree with TRBD1. The germline V gene has CDR1 SGHDT and CDR2 YYEEEE. The CDR3 is 15 amino acids. V was pared by 3 bases and J by 4 bases, with 9 bases of the junction left unmatched. In nucleotides, the CDR3 is TGTGCCAGCAGCTCCGACAGGGGTCCGCGGTACGAGCAGTACTTC. It is translated as CASSSDRGPRYEQYF.

The rearrangement joins TRBV7-9 to TRBJ1-5; unclear D gene. CDR3 length: 18 amino acids. Germline CDR1 is SEHNR and CDR2 is FQNEAQ (reference sequence). The V and J ends lost 0 bases and 2 bases respectively, with 17 bases between them. The CDR3 reads CASSLATALGSGNQPQHF. Written as DNA, the CDR3 is TGTGCCAGCAGCTTAGCCACAGCCTTGGGTTCGGGCAATCAGCCCCAGCATTTT.

This chain uses TRBV6-6 with TRBJ1-5, with 9 positions matching TRBD1. This CDR3 comprises 16 residues. Trimming at V came to 7 bases and at J to 5 bases, leaving 12 bases not matched to a gene. From germline, CDR1 is MNHNY and CDR2 SVGAGI (reference sequence). As DNA, the CDR3 is TGTGCCAGCACGGGACAGGGCGCTTCGAAGTATCAGCCCCAGCATTTT. It yields the protein CASTGQGASKYQPQHF.

This chain joins TRBV29-1 and TRBJ2-1; 9 nucleotides agree with TRBD2. The CDR3 has 15 residues. After removal of 3 bases from V and 8 bases from J, the junction contained 11 bases not matched to a gene. Per germline, CDR1 SQVTM and CDR2 ANQGSEA. The chain's CDR3 is CSVEDGRGGSYEQFF. CDR3 coding DNA: TGCAGCGTTGAGGACGGGCGGGGGGGCTCCTATGAGCAGTTCTTC.

The chain combines TRBV6-5 with TRBJ1-1; TRBD1 is a possible D gene (5 bases). Trimming pared 7 bases from V and 5 bases from J, leaving 8 bases between. The CDR3 is 11 residues long. The germline V gene has CDR1 MNHEY and CDR2 SVGAGI. The DNA of the CDR3 is TGTGCCAGCACAGGGCGAACTGAAGCTTTCTTT. Translating gives CASTGRTEAFF.

The rearrangement links TRBV14 to TRBJ1-2; D not certain. The CDR3 is 15 amino acids. The germline V gene has CDR1 SGHDN and CDR2 FVKESK. Trimming cost V 3 bases and J 6 bases, with 17 bases left between them. CDR3 nucleotide sequence: TGTGCCAGCAGCCACTACCGGGGTTTGGTTGATGGCTACACCTTC. As protein: CASSHYRGLVDGYTF.

The rearrangement uses TRBV4-3 and TRBJ1-2, with 7 nucleotides matching TRBD1. J gave up 4 bases and V 3 bases, and 8 bases lay outside the gene matches. The length of the CDR3 is 15 residues. Germline values: CDR1 LGHNA, CDR2 YSLEER. The CDR3 region has the DNA TGCGCCAGCAGCCAGAATGAGGGGGCTACCTATGGCTACACCTTC. Protein sequence: CASSQNEGATYGYTF.

This clone was detected a few times. The chain links TRBV7-9 to TRBJ1-6, with D possibly being TRBD1 (6 bases). The V gene's germline CDR1 is SEHNR and CDR2 FQNEAQ (reference sequence). The CDR3 consists of 17 residues. V was shortened by 4 bases and J by 0 bases, with 13 bases between the two germline ends. CDR3 sequence (DNA): TGTGCCAGCAGCTCCGGATGGGGGCCCTCCTATAATTCACCCCTCCACTTT. This codes for CASSSGWGPSYNSPLHF. Full variable domain (outside the CDR3, taken from reference TRBV7-9 and TRBJ1-6): DTGVSQNPRHKITKRGQNVTFRCDPISEHNRLYWYRQTLGQGPEFLTYFQNEAQLEKSRLLSDRFSAERPKGSFSTLEIQRTEQGDSAMYLCASSSGWGPSYNSPLHFGNGTRLTVT.

This rearrangement joins TRBV7-2 to TRBJ2-1; the D gene is possibly TRBD2 (6 bases). CDR3 length: 13 residues. The V gene's germline CDR1 is SGHTA and CDR2 FQGNSA. With 6 bases removed from V and 10 bases from J, the gap between germline ends came to 16 bases. The CDR3 nucleotides read TGTGCCAGCAGTCAAAATTTAGGACTAGAGCAGTTCTTC. Protein sequence: CASSQNLGLEQFF. The full variable domain, its missing parts supplied by reference TRBV7-2 and TRBJ2-1, is GAGVSQSPSNKVTEKGKDVELRCDPISGHTALYWYRQSLGQGLEFLIYFQGNSAPDKSGLPSDRFSAERTGGSVSTLTIQRTQQEDSAVYLCASSQNLGLEQFFGPGTRLTVL.

The chain has TRBV28 and TRBJ1-2; D perhaps matches TRBD1 (5 bases). Germline CDR1 reads MDHEN; CDR2 reads SYDVKM. The CDR3 runs to 13 residues. V lost 8 bases, J lost 7 bases, and 17 bases lay in between. The DNA of the CDR3 is TGTGCCAGCTGTGGTGATGGGGGGGGTGGCTACACCTTC. The encoded protein is CASCGDGGGGYTF.

This clone has only one observation. Other DNA sequences in the same sample also yield this CDR3. CDR3 nucleotides: TGTGCCAGCAGCTTAGACAGGGGGTCCTACAATGAGCAGTTCTTC. As protein: CASSLDRGSYNEQFF. The chain carries TRBV7-8 and TRBJ2-1; TRBD1 aligns across 8 bases. The germline CDR1 and CDR2 sequences are SGHVS and FQNEAQ. J was trimmed by 1 base and V by 1 base; bases with no gene match: 0. The CDR3 contains 15 residues.

V gene TRBV15 combines with J gene TRBJ2-2, with 7 bases aligning to TRBD2. V trimming: 0 bases; J trimming: 3 bases; junction bases outside the gene matches: 10. The CDR3 is 18 amino acids. Germline V gene data show CDR1 as LNHNV and CDR2 as YYDKDF (reference sequence). CDR3 bases: TGTGCCACCAGCAGAGATAGGTTTAAGGGAGGGGACACCGGGGAGCTGTTTTTT. The encoded protein is CATSRDRFKGGDTGELFF. The full variable domain, rest sourced from reference TRBV15 and TRBJ2-2, is DAMVIQNPRYQVTQFGKPVTLSCSQTLNHNVMYWYQQKSSQAPKLLFHYYDKDFNNEADTPDNFQSRRPNTSFCFLDIRSPGLGDTAMYLCATSRDRFKGGDTGELFFGEGSRLTVL.

The chain couples TRBV5-4 to TRBJ1-1; TRBD1 matches 8 bases. J lost 2 bases, V lost 3 bases, and 6 bases had no gene match. CDR3 length equals 15 residues. The germline CDR1 and CDR2 sequences are SGHNT and YYREEE (reference sequence). The CDR3 sequence is CASSSPGQANTEAFF. The CDR3 DNA is TGTGCCAGCAGCTCCCCGGGACAGGCCAACACTGAAGCTTTCTTT.

J is TRBJ2-3 and V is TRBV28, with D unclear. Trimming pared 7 bases from V and 1 base from J, leaving 6 bases between. Germline V gene sequence: CDR1 MDHEN, CDR2 SYDVKM. The CDR3 totals 12 residues. DNA for the CDR3: TGTGCCAGCACAGAGGGCACAGATACGCAGTATTTT. Its protein is CASTEGTDTQYF. Complete variable domain (other parts from reference TRBV28 and TRBJ2-3): DVKVTQSSRYLVKRTGEKVFLECVQDMDHENMFWYRQDPGLGLRLIYFSYDVKMKEKGDIPEGYSVSREKKERFSLILESASTNQTSMYLCASTEGTDTQYFGPGTRLTVL.